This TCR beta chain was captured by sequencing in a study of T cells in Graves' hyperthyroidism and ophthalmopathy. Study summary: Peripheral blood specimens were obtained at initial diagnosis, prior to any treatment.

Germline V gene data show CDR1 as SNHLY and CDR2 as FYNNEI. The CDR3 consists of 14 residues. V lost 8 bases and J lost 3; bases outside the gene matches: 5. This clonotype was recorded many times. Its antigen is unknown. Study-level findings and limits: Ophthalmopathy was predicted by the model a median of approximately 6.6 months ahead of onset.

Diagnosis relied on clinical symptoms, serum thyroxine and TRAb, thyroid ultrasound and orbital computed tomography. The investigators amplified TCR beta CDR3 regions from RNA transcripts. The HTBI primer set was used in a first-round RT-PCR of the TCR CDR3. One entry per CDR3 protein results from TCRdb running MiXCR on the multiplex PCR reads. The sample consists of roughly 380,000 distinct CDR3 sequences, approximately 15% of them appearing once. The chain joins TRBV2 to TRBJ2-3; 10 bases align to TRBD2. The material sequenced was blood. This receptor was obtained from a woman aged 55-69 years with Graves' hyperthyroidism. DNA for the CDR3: TGTGCCAGCCAGCTAGCGGGAGTTACAGATACGCAGTATTTT. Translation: CASQLAGVTDTQYF.